The 29 T cell receptor beta chains listed next were all sequenced from one sample in a study of control samples from healthy donors and cancer patients. TCRdb keeps only in-frame clones here, not all; method: immunoSEQ multiplex PCR. Among roughly 130,000 clones listed, around 93% were seen once. Sequencing used blood. These receptors were obtained from a man aged 18 to 30 in good health.

The chain has TRBV6-6 and TRBJ1-3; D not resolved. The CDR3 consists of 11 residues. Per germline, CDR1 MNHNY and CDR2 SVGAGI (reference sequence). V was clipped by 7 bases and J by 1 base, with 2 bases between them. CDR3 protein: CASISGNTIYF. For the CDR3, the DNA is TGTGCCAGCATTTCTGGAAACACCATATATTTT.

The J gene is TRBJ2-2, the V gene TRBV18; D remains ambiguous. The CDR3 has 14 residues. V gave up 4 bases and J gave up 7 bases, with 13 bases separating them. Per germline, CDR1 KGHSH and CDR2 LQKENI. The DNA for the CDR3 is TGTGCCAGCTCACAAGGCCCTACGTTCGGGGAGCTGTTTTTT. It translates to CASSQGPTFGELFF.

The chain couples TRBV7-6 to TRBJ2-2; no definite D call. V lost 1 base to trimming and J lost 6 bases, with 6 bases between them. This CDR3 region has 13 residues. Germline CDR1 and CDR2: SGHVS and FNYEAQ. The CDR3 nucleotides read TGTGCCAGCAGCTTAGGAGGCTCCGGGGAGCTGTTTTTT. It is translated as CASSLGGSGELFF.

The gene calls are TRBV5-4 and TRBJ2-7, with 9 bases identical to TRBD1. The CDR3 sequence is 14 residues long. The V gene end was trimmed by 4 bases and the J gene end by 7 bases; junction bases not matched to a gene: 9. Germline loops: CDR1 SGHNT, CDR2 YYREEE (reference sequence). CDR3: CASSPMTGGREQYF. The CDR3 nucleotides are TGTGCCAGCAGCCCCATGACAGGGGGACGGGAGCAGTACTTC.

This sequence joins TRBV29-1 and TRBJ1-1, with D unclear. The V end was cut by 2 bases, the J end by 11 bases, with 21 bases between. The length of the CDR3 is 14 residues. Germline values: CDR1 SQVTM, CDR2 ANQGSEA. The CDR3 region has the DNA TGCAGCGTTGAATCTGAGTTAGCCCACTTGAATGCTTTCTTT. It is translated as CSVESELAHLNAFF.

J is TRBJ2-3 and V is TRBV7-9; D gene uncertain. The CDR3 length is 12 residues. Germline CDR1 is SEHNR and CDR2 is FQNEAQ (reference sequence). Trimming pared 5 bases from V and 4 bases from J, leaving 7 bases between. The CDR3 is CASSQRSDTQYF. CDR3 nucleotides: TGTGCCAGCAGCCAACGGTCAGATACGCAGTATTTT.

J is TRBJ1-1 and V is TRBV6-2 or TRBV6-3; 7 bases map to TRBD1. V shed 2 bases and J 8 bases; nucleotides not matched to a gene: 2. Germline V gene lookup returns CDR1 MNHEY and CDR2 SVGEGT. The CDR3 covers 12 residues. This CDR3 is CASSYMDREAFF. Written as DNA, the CDR3 is TGTGCCAGCAGTTACATGGACAGGGAAGCTTTCTTT.

The chain has TRBV7-9 and TRBJ1-2; no firm D call. This CDR3 is built from 11 residues. V was pared by 5 bases and J by 7 bases, with 8 bases between. Germline CDR1 SEHNR, CDR2 FQNEAQ (reference sequence). The chain's CDR3 is CASSLVLGYTF. The CDR3 DNA follows: TGTGCCAGCAGCCTGGTCCTTGGCTACACCTTC.

This clone occurred a few times. The J gene is TRBJ2-3, the V gene TRBV29-1, with TRBD2 matching 9 bases. This CDR3 has 16 residues. Germline V gene lookup returns CDR1 SQVTM and CDR2 ANQGSEA. V trimming: 2 bases; J trimming: 7 bases; junction bases outside the gene matches: 13. CDR3 region: CSVEPVEAGGSYTQYF. DNA of the CDR3: TGCAGCGTTGAACCCGTGGAAGCGGGGGGTTCGTATACGCAGTATTTT.

The CDR3 region has the DNA TGTGCCAGTCCGGGACAGGCCGAAAACACCATATATTTT. Its protein is CASPGQAENTIYF. The chain is built from TRBV7-9 and TRBJ1-3, with TRBD1 matching over 8 bases. Trimming took 9 bases from V and 6 from J; bases not matched to a gene: 7. From germline, CDR1 is SEHNR and CDR2 FQNEAQ (reference sequence). The CDR3 covers 13 residues.

The chain couples TRBV5-4 to TRBJ2-5, with D unresolved. V was clipped by 4 bases and J by 2 bases, with 12 bases between them. Germline V gives CDR1 SGHNT, CDR2 YYREEE (reference sequence). This CDR3 has 14 residues. The CDR3 here is CASSPVVGQETQYF. DNA of the CDR3: TGTGCCAGCAGCCCAGTGGTGGGGCAAGAGACCCAGTACTTC.

The rearrangement links TRBV19 to TRBJ1-1, with D possibly matching TRBD1 (6 bases). The germline gives CDR1 LNHDA, CDR2 SQIVND (reference sequence). The CDR3 contains 13 residues. Trimming shortened V by 7 bases and J by 11 bases, and 20 bases separated the two germline ends. The CDR3 region is CASTPRGQGEAFF. CDR3 coding DNA: TGTGCCAGTACCCCCCGGGGGCAGGGAGAGGCTTTCTTT.

This chain links TRBV7-3 with TRBJ1-1; D call uncertain. The V gene's germline CDR1 is SGHTA and CDR2 FQGTGA. The CDR3 has 13 amino acids. With 6 bases removed from V and 4 bases from J, the gap between germline ends came to 12 bases. This CDR3 is CASSLGRATEAFF. DNA of the CDR3: TGTGCCAGCAGTCTTGGGAGGGCCACTGAAGCTTTCTTT.

CDR3 amino acids: CASSPLRRQGRYEQYF. DNA for the CDR3: TGTGCCAGCAGCCCCCTTCGACGACAGGGGCGGTACGAGCAGTACTTC. The chain has TRBV5-6 and TRBJ2-7; 8 nucleotides align to TRBD1. This CDR3 has 16 amino acids. V lost 4 bases to trimming and J lost 4 bases; unmatched junction nucleotides: 13. CDR1 and CDR2 (germline): SGHDT, YYEEEE.

The CDR3 nucleotides read TGTGCCAGCAGCCCCGACGGAAACTATGGCTACACCTTC. As protein: CASSPDGNYGYTF. This sequence joins TRBV7-9 and TRBJ1-2, with no clear D. V was pared by 5 bases and J by 2 bases, with 9 bases between. CDR3 length: 13 amino acids. Germline CDR1 is SEHNR and CDR2 is FQNEAQ (reference sequence).

The chain combines TRBV3-1 (or the pseudogene TRBV3-2) with TRBJ1-5; no definite D call. The CDR3 consists of 15 residues. V lost 3 bases to trimming and J lost 6 bases, with 15 bases between them. From germline, CDR1 is LGHDT and CDR2 YNNKEL (reference sequence). The CDR3 region is CASSQGKGVSQPQHF. CDR3 nucleotide sequence: TGTGCCAGCAGCCAGGGGAAGGGTGTGAGTCAGCCCCAGCATTTT.

The gene calls are TRBV5-4 and TRBJ1-3; D is unclear. Germline V lookup: CDR1 SGHNT, CDR2 YYREEE (reference sequence). Trimming removed 0 bases from V and 0 bases from J, with 7 bases in between. The CDR3 length is 15 residues. The CDR3 region has the DNA TGTGCCAGCAGCTTGGAGGCGAACTCTGGAAACACCATATATTTT. Its translation is CASSLEANSGNTIYF.

The rearrangement uses TRBV10-3 and TRBJ2-2; D may be TRBD2 (7 bases). This CDR3 has 18 amino acids. The V end was cut by 0 bases, the J end by 3 bases, with 17 bases between. The V gene's germline CDR1 is ENHRY and CDR2 SYGVKD. CDR3 residues: CAISESIRAGAYTGELFF. The CDR3, as DNA: TGTGCCATCAGTGAGTCGATCAGGGCGGGGGCCTACACCGGGGAGCTGTTTTTT.

This rearrangement joins TRBV19 to TRBJ1-5, with D perhaps TRBD1 (5 bases). V shed 6 bases and J shed 0 bases, with 18 bases lying between them. CDR3 length: 17 residues. The germline V gene encodes CDR1 LNHDA and CDR2 SQIVND (reference sequence). CDR3 bases: TGTGCCAGTAGGCAGGGCGCGGGTGGCTATAGCAATCAGCCCCAGCATTTT. This translates into CASRQGAGGYSNQPQHF.

The rearrangement links TRBV10-3 to TRBJ2-7; TRBD1 aligns across 8 bases. Germline CDR1 is ENHRY and CDR2 is SYGVKD. The CDR3 is 15 residues long. Trimming at V came to 5 bases and at J to 1 base, leaving 7 bases not matched to a gene. This CDR3 reads CAISNRGRKSYEQYF. For the CDR3, the DNA is TGTGCCATCAGTAACAGGGGGAGAAAGTCCTACGAGCAGTACTTC.

The gene calls are TRBV11-1 and TRBJ2-2; a weak D match, TRBD1 (5 bases). This CDR3 comprises 15 residues. Deletions cut 5 bases from V and 5 bases from J, with 15 bases between. Germline CDR1 reads SGHAT; CDR2 reads FQDESV (reference sequence). The DNA for the CDR3 is TGTGCCAGCAGCCTTGGCGCTGGGGCGACCGGGGAGCTGTTTTTT. Its translation is CASSLGAGATGELFF.

The chain recombines TRBV7-9 with TRBJ1-1, with a possible D match to TRBD1 (5 bases). V was clipped by 2 bases and J by 4 bases, with 11 bases between them. This CDR3 contains 14 residues. In germline, CDR1 is SEHNR, CDR2 FQNEAQ (reference sequence). In nucleotides, the CDR3 is TGTGCCAGCAGCTTAAGGGTCGGGGGCACTGAAGCTTTCTTT. Translated, it gives CASSLRVGGTEAFF. Using reference TRBV7-9 and TRBJ1-1 for the parts outside the CDR3, the full variable domain is DTGVSQNPRHKITKRGQNVTFRCDPISEHNRLYWYRQTLGQGPEFLTYFQNEAQLEKSRLLSDRFSAERPKGSFSTLEIQRTEQGDSAMYLCASSLRVGGTEAFFGQGTRLTVV.

V usage is TRBV6-5 and J usage is TRBJ1-2; no clear D. Trimming removed 2 bases at V and 5 bases at J, with 15 bases between. The CDR3 loop spans 15 amino acids. The germline gives CDR1 MNHEY, CDR2 SVGAGI. The CDR3 protein is CASSYTDAAEYGYTF. CDR3 DNA sequence: TGTGCCAGCAGTTACACTGACGCGGCAGAGTATGGCTACACCTTC.

V and J are TRBV30 and TRBJ2-7; D gene uncertain. The V gene lost 0 bases and the J gene lost 3 bases, with 6 bases spanning the gap. Per germline, CDR1 GTSNPN and CDR2 SVGIG (reference sequence). This CDR3 contains 12 residues. This CDR3 is CAWSVGIYEQYF. CDR3 nucleotide sequence: TGTGCCTGGAGTGTGGGGATCTACGAGCAGTACTTC.

The chain uses TRBV5-1 and TRBJ2-7, with 7 bases matching TRBD1. Germline CDR1 and CDR2: SGHRS and YFSETQ. CDR3 length equals 15 residues. The trim removed 5 bases at V and 4 bases at J, leaving 12 bases unmatched. CDR3 DNA: TGCGCCAGCAGGCTGGCCGGGACAGAGAGTTACGAGCAGTACTTC. Its protein is CASRLAGTESYEQYF.

In DNA form, the CDR3 reads TGTGCCAGCAGCTGGCAGGGGCGGCAAGCTTTCTTT. The encoded protein is CASSWQGRQAFF. The V gene is TRBV7-2, the J gene TRBJ1-1, with D tentatively TRBD1 (6 bases). CDR1 SGHTA and CDR2 FQGNSA come from the germline V gene. Between the trimmed V and J ends, which lost 4 bases and 9 bases, there was a span of 12 bases. The CDR3 sequence is 12 residues long. Full variable domain (outside the CDR3, taken from reference TRBV7-2 and TRBJ1-1): GAGVSQSPSNKVTEKGKDVELRCDPISGHTALYWYRQSLGQGLEFLIYFQGNSAPDKSGLPSDRFSAERTGGSVSTLTIQRTQQEDSAVYLCASSWQGRQAFFGQGTRLTVV.

The chain's CDR3 is CASGTGREVSGELFF. In DNA, the CDR3 is TGTGCCAGTGGAACGGGCAGGGAAGTCTCCGGGGAGCTGTTTTTT. The rearrangement links TRBV6-6 to TRBJ2-2; tentative D call: TRBD1 (5 bases). The length of the CDR3 is 15 residues. Germline CDR1 is MNHNY and CDR2 is SVGAGI (reference sequence). V was pared by 9 bases and J by 6 bases, with 20 bases between.

On this clone itself: Other DNA sequences in this sample translate to the same CDR3. The chain is built from TRBV6-1 and TRBJ2-6; D unresolved. CDR1 MNHNS and CDR2 SASEGT come from the germline V gene. Trimming removed 4 bases from V and 0 bases from J, with 10 bases in between. The CDR3 sequence is 16 residues long. Written as DNA, the CDR3 is TGTGCCAGCAGTGGTCGGACCGCCTCTGGGGCCAACGTCCTGACTTTC. It codes for CASSGRTASGANVLTF.

V usage is TRBV24-1 and J usage is TRBJ2-7, with 9 positions matching TRBD1. The CDR3 loop spans 16 amino acids. The germline V gene has CDR1 KGHDR and CDR2 SFDVKD. V was pared by 4 bases and J by 3 bases, with 9 bases of the junction left unmatched. The CDR3 loop is CATSDRDREACYEQYF. The CDR3 bases are TGTGCCACCAGTGACCGGGACAGGGAAGCTTGCTACGAGCAGTACTTC.